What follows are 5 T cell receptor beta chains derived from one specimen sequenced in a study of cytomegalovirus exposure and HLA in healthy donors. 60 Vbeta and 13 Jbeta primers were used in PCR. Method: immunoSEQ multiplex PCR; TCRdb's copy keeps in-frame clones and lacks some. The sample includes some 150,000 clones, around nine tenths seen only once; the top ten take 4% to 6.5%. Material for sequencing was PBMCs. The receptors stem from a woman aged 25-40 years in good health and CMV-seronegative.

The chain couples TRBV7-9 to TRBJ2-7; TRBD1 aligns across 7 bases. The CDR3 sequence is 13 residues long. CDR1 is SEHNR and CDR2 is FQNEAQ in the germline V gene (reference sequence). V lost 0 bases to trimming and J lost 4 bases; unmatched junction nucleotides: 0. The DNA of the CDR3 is TGTGCCAGCAGCTTAGCCAGGGGGTACGAGCAGTACTTC. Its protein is CASSLARGYEQYF. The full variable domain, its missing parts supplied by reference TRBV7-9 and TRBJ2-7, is DTGVSQNPRHKITKRGQNVTFRCDPISEHNRLYWYRQTLGQGPEFLTYFQNEAQLEKSRLLSDRFSAERPKGSFSTLEIQRTEQGDSAMYLCASSLARGYEQYFGPGTRLTVT.

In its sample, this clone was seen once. The CDR3: CASSLSAGTFSYEQYF. The CDR3 DNA reads TGTGCCAGCAGTTTATCCGCCGGGACATTCTCCTACGAGCAGTACTTC. The rearrangement uses TRBV27 and TRBJ2-7; D perhaps matches TRBD1 (6 bases). Germline CDR1 reads MNHEY; CDR2 reads SMNVEV (reference sequence). Between the trimmed V and J ends, which lost 0 bases and 0 bases, there was a span of 12 bases. This CDR3 region has 16 residues.

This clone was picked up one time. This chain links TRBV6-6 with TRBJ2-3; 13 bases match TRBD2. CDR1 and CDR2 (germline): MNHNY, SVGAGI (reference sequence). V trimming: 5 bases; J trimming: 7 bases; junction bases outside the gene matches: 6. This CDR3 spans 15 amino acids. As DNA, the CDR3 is TGTGCCAGCAGTCCACTAGCGGGGGGGCTTTATACGCAGTATTTT. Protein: CASSPLAGGLYTQYF.

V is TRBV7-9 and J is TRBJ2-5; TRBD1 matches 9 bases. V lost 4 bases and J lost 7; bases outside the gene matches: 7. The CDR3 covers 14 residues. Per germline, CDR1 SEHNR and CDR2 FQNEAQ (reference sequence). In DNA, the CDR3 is TGTGCCAGCAGCTCCTGGACAGGGGAATGGACCCAGTACTTC. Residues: CASSSWTGEWTQYF.

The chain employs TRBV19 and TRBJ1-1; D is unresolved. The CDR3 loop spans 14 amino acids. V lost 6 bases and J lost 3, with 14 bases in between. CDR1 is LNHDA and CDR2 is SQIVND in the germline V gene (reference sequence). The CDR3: CASRIARRDTEAFF. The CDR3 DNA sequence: TGTGCCAGTAGGATTGCTCGGCGGGACACTGAAGCTTTCTTT.